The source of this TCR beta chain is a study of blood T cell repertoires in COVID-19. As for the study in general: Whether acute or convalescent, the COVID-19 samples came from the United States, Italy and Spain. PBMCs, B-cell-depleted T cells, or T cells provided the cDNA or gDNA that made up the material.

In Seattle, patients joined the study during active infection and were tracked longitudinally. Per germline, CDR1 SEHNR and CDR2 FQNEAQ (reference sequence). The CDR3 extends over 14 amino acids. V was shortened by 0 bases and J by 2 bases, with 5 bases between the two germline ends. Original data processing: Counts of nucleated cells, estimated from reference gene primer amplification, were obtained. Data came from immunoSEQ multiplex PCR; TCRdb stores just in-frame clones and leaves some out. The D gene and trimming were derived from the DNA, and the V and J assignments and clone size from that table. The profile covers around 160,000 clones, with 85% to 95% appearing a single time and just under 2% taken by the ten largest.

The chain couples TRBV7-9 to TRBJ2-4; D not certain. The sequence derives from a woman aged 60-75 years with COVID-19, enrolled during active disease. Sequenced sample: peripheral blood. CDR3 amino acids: CASSLAQTKNIQYF. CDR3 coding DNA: TGTGCCAGCAGCTTAGCCCAAACCAAAAACATTCAGTACTTC.